This T cell receptor (beta chain) emerged from a study of vaccination and CD4 T cells after COVID-19. Study context: The convalescent group had six males, four females, seven Caucasians, two Asians, one multiracial. Cellular stimulation was performed using overlapping spike peptides derived from SARS-CoV-2, HCoV-NL63, HCoV-OC43 and HCoV-229E.

A remark on this clonotype: As yet, its antigen is unknown.

Sequenced with the Oncomine TCR Beta short-read assay was DNA taken from cultured CD4+ T cells. TCRdb used MiXCR to reprocess the PCR reads, holding one entry per CDR3 protein. This table holds about 15,000 distinct CDR3 sequences, more than 25% found once. Study-level results: Post-vaccination, and not before, a median roughly 86% of reactive clones appeared in convalescent patients.

The treatment is: roughly ten-day PBMC culture with coronavirus spike peptide pools or control peptides (ViraFEST assay). The clonotype originates from a human donor with COVID-19. The specimen was cultured CD4+ T cells from blood.

The CDR3 here is CASSRDPQRGGNEQFF. In DNA form, the CDR3 reads TGTGCCAGCAGTCGAGATCCCCAGCGGGGGGGCAATGAGCAGTTCTTC. V is TRBV11-3 and J is TRBJ2-1; TRBD2 agrees at 10 bases. V shed 6 bases and J 6 bases; nucleotides not matched to a gene: 11. Germline values: CDR1 SGHNT, CDR2 YENEEA. CDR3 size: 16 residues.